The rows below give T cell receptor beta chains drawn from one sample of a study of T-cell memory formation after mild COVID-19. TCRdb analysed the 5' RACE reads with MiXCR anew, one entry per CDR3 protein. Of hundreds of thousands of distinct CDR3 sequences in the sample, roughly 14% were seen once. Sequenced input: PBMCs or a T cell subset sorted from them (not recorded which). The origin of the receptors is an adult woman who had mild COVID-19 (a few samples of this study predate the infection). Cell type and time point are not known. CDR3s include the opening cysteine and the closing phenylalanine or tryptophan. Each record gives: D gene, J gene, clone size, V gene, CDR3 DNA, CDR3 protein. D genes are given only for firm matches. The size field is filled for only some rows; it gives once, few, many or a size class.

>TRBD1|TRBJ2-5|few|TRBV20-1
TGCAGTGCTAGAGAAGGCAGGGGGAGTTGGGCCCAGTACTTC
CSAREGRGSWAQYF
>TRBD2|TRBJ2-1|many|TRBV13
TGTGCCAGCAGGCTCCCGGTAGCGGGGACGGAGCAGTTCTTC
CASRLPVAGTEQFF
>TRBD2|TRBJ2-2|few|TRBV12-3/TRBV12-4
TGTGCCAGCAGTTTAGACGAGGGGAGACTAGCGGGGTTGGACACCGGGGAGCTGTTTTTT
CASSLDEGRLAGLDTGELFF
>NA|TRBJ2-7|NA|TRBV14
TGTGCCAGCAGCCCACGGACGGGAACTACCCCTTTCTACGAGCAGTACTTC
CASSPRTGTTPFYEQYF
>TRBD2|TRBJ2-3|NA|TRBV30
TGTGCCTGGGCTAGCGGATTCACAGATACGCAGTATTTT
CAWASGFTDTQYF
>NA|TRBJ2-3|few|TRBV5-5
TGTGCCAGCAGCTTAGTGGAGGCGGCTACAGATACGCAGTATTTT
CASSLVEAATDTQYF
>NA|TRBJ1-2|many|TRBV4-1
TGCGCCAGCAGCCGTGCGGGGGGGGTATTAAACTATGGCTACACCTTC
CASSRAGGVLNYGYTF
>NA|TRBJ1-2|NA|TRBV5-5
TGTGCCAGCAGCTTGGATACAGGGACCCAAGGCTACACCTTC
CASSLDTGTQGYTF
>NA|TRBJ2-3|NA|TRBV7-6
TGTGCCAGCAGCTCCTCCGGGACCAAAACAGATACGCAGTATTTT
CASSSSGTKTDTQYF
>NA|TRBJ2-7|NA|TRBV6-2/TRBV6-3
TGTGCCAGCAGTTACGTGCCAGGGACCGCATCCTACGAGCAGTACTTC
CASSYVPGTASYEQYF
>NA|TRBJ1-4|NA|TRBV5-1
TGCGCCAGCAGCTTGCAACAGGGTAGGGAAAAACTGTTTTTT
CASSLQQGREKLFF
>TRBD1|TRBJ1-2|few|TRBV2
TGTGCCAGCAGTGAGGGACAGGGGGGAGGCTACACCTTC
CASSEGQGGGYTF
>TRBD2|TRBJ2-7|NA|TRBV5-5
TGTGCCAGCACCGGAGCGGGAGGTCAAGGCGAGCAGTACTTC
CASTGAGGQGEQYF
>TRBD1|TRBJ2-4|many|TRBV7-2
TGTGCCAGCAGCTCATTTACAGGGGGTAACATTCAGTACTTC
CASSSFTGGNIQYF
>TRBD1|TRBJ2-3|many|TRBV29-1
TGCAGCGTCAAACAGGGGGCCGATCGACATACGCAGTATTTT
CSVKQGADRHTQYF
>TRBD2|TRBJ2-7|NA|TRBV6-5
TGTGCCAGCAGTTACTCGCAGCGGGGGGGCACCGAGCAGTACTTC
CASSYSQRGGTEQYF
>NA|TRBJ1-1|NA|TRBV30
TGTGCCTGGAGTGTAGGTAGGGGTTTACGCTTGACTGAAGCTTTCTTT
CAWSVGRGLRLTEAFF
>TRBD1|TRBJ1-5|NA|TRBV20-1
TGCAGTGCTACAAGGTACAGGGGGCGTGATTCATATCAGCCCCAGCATTTT
CSATRYRGRDSYQPQHF
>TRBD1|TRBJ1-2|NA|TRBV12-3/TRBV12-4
TGTGCCAGCAGTTTGGGTGAGGGGGCAGGTGGCTACACCTTC
CASSLGEGAGGYTF
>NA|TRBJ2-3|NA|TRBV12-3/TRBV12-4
TGTGCCAGCAGAGAGGGACGGGGCACAGATACGCAGTATTTT
CASREGRGTDTQYF
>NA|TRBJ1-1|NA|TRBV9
TGTGCCAGCAGCCCGATTGGACAGCAGTACACTGAAGCTTTCTTT
CASSPIGQQYTEAFF
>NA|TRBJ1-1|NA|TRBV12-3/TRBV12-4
TGTGCCAGCAGTTTTCGCCCGATGAACACTGAAGCTTTCTTT
CASSFRPMNTEAFF
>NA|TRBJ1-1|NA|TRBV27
TGCACCAGCAGTTTATCCACAGTATGGAGGGAGGCTGAAGCTTTCTTT
CTSSLSTVWREAEAFF
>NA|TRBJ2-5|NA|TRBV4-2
TGTGCCAGCAGCCAAGGCAGAGGAGAGACCCAGTACTTC
CASSQGRGETQYF
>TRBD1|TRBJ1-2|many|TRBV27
TGTGCCAGCAGGACAGGGGGAGAATATGGCTACACCTTC
CASRTGGEYGYTF
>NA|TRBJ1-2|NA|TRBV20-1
TGCAGTGCTAGCGTCACCGGGACTAACTATGGCTACACCTTC
CSASVTGTNYGYTF
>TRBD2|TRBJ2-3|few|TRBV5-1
TGCGCCAGCACCAACACCCGACTAGCGGGCACAGATACGCAGTATTTT
CASTNTRLAGTDTQYF
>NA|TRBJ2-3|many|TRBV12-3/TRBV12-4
TGTGCCAGCACTTACAGGGGGGGAACCTATACGCAGTATTTT
CASTYRGGTYTQYF
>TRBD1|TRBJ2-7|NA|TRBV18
TGTGCCAGCTCAGCCGGGACAGGGACCCCCTACGAGCAGTACTTC
CASSAGTGTPYEQYF
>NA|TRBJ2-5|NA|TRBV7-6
TGTGCCAGCAGCGGGGGCCCAGGGGCGGCGACCCAGTACTTC
CASSGGPGAATQYF
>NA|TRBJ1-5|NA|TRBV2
TGTGCCAGCAAGATTCAGGCCGGGAATCAGCCCCAGCATTTT
CASKIQAGNQPQHF
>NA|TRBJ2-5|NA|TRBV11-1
TGTGCCAGCAGCTCCCCGGCGGGGGCAGGGGGCCAAGAGACCCAGTACTTC
CASSSPAGAGGQETQYF
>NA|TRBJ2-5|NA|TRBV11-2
TGTGCCAGCAGCCCGATTGGGGGTCGAGATTTGGGGCGCGTGCGAGAGACCCAGTACTTC
CASSPIGGRDLGRVRETQYF
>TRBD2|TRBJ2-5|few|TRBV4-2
TGTGCCAGCAGCCAAGATAACGGGGGGGCTAGGAAGACCCAGTACTTC
CASSQDNGGARKTQYF
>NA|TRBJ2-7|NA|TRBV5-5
TGTGCCAGCAGCCTGCTTCCGACAGGCAGCTCCTACGAGCAGTACTTC
CASSLLPTGSSYEQYF
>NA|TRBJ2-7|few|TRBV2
TGTGCCAGCAAGCGCTGGGGGCTGGAGCAGTACTTC
CASKRWGLEQYF
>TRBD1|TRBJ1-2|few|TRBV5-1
TGCGCCAGCAGCTCAGGGGACAGGAATGGCTACACCTTC
CASSSGDRNGYTF
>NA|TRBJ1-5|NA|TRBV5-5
TGTGCCAGCAGCCAGTCACTGAGCAATCAGCCCCAGCATTTT
CASSQSLSNQPQHF
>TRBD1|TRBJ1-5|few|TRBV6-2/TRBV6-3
TGTGCCAGCAGTTACTCAACTACGAGACAGGGGGATCAGCCCCAGCATTTT
CASSYSTTRQGDQPQHF
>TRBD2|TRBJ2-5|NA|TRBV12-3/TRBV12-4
TGTGCCAGCACCTTAAGCGGGGGAGAGACCCAGTACTTC
CASTLSGGETQYF
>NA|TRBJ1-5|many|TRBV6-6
TGTGCCAGCAGTTACTCGATGGGCGGACACCGGGGGCCCCAGCATTTT
CASSYSMGGHRGPQHF
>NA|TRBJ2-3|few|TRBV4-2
TGTGCCAGCAGCCAAGTAAAGTCAGATACGCAGTATTTT
CASSQVKSDTQYF
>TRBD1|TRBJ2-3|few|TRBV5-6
TGTGCCAGCAGCGCTACGGACAGGGGGCGAGCAGATACGCAGTATTTT
CASSATDRGRADTQYF
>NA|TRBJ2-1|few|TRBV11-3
TGTGCCAGCAGCTTCCGGGACGCACCTAAAAATGAGCAGTTCTTC
CASSFRDAPKNEQFF
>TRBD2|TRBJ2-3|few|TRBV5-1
TGCGCCAGCACACGCCTTAGAGCGGGAAACACAGATACGCAGTATTTT
CASTRLRAGNTDTQYF
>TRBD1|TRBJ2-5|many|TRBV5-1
TGCGCCAGCAACGAGGGGGCCTTCTATGTCCAAGAGACCCAGTACTTC
CASNEGAFYVQETQYF
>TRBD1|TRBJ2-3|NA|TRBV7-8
TGTGCCAGCAGCTTCCGACAGGGGGCAGCAGATACGCAGTATTTT
CASSFRQGAADTQYF
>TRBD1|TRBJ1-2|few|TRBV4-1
TGCGCCAGCAGCCGACCGGGACAGGGTCGCGGCTACACCTTC
CASSRPGQGRGYTF
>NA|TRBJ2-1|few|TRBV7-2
TGTGCCAGCAGCCCCTCCGGACTCCCAGGGGTAAATGAGCAGTTCTTC
CASSPSGLPGVNEQFF
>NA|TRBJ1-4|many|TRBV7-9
TGTGCCAGCAGCTTTGGGGGTGCAACTAATGAAAAACTGTTTTTT
CASSFGGATNEKLFF
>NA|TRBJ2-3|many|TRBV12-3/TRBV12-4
TGTGCCAGCAGCCCGGCGGCGGGGACAGATACGCAGTATTTT
CASSPAAGTDTQYF
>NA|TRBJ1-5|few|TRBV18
TGTGCCAGCTCAGCCGGGACAACGAGGAATCAGCCCCAGCATTTT
CASSAGTTRNQPQHF